The 10 T cell receptor beta chains given below trace back to one sample, sequenced in a study of OX40 agonist ivuxolimab in advanced cancers. Libraries were prepared by immunoSEQ multiplex PCR; TCRdb keeps only in-frame clonotypes and omits some of them. The sample lists under 60,000 clones, roughly 94% occurring once. The starting material was CD4+ or CD8+ T cells sorted from blood, obtained in a trial of the OX40 agonist ivuxolimab. The receptors shown here come from an adult with an advanced solid tumor such as melanoma, head and neck, liver or kidney cancer.

Here the CDR3 DNA reads TGTGCCTTCGGTTTGGGCAACGGGGAGACCCAGTACTTC. Translation gives CAFGLGNGETQYF. The chain employs TRBV30 and TRBJ2-5; the D is unclear. The CDR3 sequence is 13 residues long. Trimming took off 7 bases at V and 5 bases at J, with 17 bases between the two ends. In germline, CDR1 is GTSNPN, CDR2 SVGIG (reference sequence).

The V call is TRBV13, the J call TRBJ1-1; 10 bases agree with TRBD1. Germline V gives CDR1 PRHDT, CDR2 FYEKMQ (reference sequence). This CDR3 has 14 residues. V lost 6 bases to trimming and J lost 5 bases; unmatched junction nucleotides: 6. As DNA, the CDR3 is TGTGCCAGCAGGGGGGACAGGGGAGGTACTGAAGCTTTCTTT. It specifies CASRGDRGGTEAFF.

The chain links TRBV11-3 to TRBJ2-2; 8 bases line up with TRBD2. The CDR3 contains 16 residues. The V segment lost 5 bases and the J segment 2 bases; nucleotides outside the gene matches: 7. Germline loops: CDR1 SGHNT, CDR2 YENEEA. In nucleotides, the CDR3 is TGTGCCAGCAGCCAAATAGCGGGATATAACACCGGGGAGCTGTTTTTT. Translation gives CASSQIAGYNTGELFF.

V usage is TRBV19 and J usage is TRBJ2-1; D is unclear. The CDR3 is made up of 19 amino acids. Trimming cost V 3 bases and J 0 bases, with 21 bases left between them. CDR1 and CDR2 from the germline V gene are LNHDA and SQIVND (reference sequence). In nucleotides, the CDR3 is TGTGCCAGTAGTATCGGGTACAGTTCGATCAGTAGCTCCTACAATGAGCAGTTCTTC. It codes for CASSIGYSSISSSYNEQFF.

The J gene is TRBJ2-7, the V gene TRBV28; D tentatively reads TRBD1 or TRBD2 (5 bases each). This CDR3 is built from 14 residues. Trimming cost V 8 bases and J 3 bases, with 17 bases left between them. Germline CDR1 and CDR2: MDHEN and SYDVKM. DNA for the CDR3: TGTGCCAGCGGAGCCGGGACCGAAATCTACGAGCAGTACTTC. It translates to CASGAGTEIYEQYF.

This chain joins TRBV29-1 and TRBJ2-7; the D is unclear. The V gene's germline CDR1 is SQVTM and CDR2 ANQGSEA. The CDR3 sequence is 12 residues long. The V end lost 2 bases, the J end lost 2 bases, and 7 bases lay between the germline ends. CDR3 bases: TGCAGCGTTGAATTGAGGACCTACGAGCAGTACTTC. Its protein product is CSVELRTYEQYF.

This chain uses TRBV7-9 with TRBJ2-3, with D possibly being TRBD2 (6 bases). V was shortened by 1 base and J by 8 bases, with 16 bases between the two germline ends. The germline gives CDR1 SEHNR, CDR2 FQNEAQ (reference sequence). The CDR3 is made up of 15 amino acids. As DNA, the CDR3 is TGTGCCAGCAGCTTAGTCGGGACTTACGAAGGTACGCAGTATTTT. Protein product: CASSLVGTYEGTQYF.

The genes are TRBV5-1 and TRBJ2-3; D possibly uses TRBD1 or TRBD2 (5 bases each). The length of the CDR3 is 17 residues. Germline CDR1 is SGHRS and CDR2 is YFSETQ. V was trimmed by 1 base and J by 0 bases, leaving 15 bases between them. Written as DNA, the CDR3 is TGCGCCAGCAGCTTGCCCGAAAGACAGCGGAGCACAGATACGCAGTATTTT. It yields the protein CASSLPERQRSTDTQYF.

The chain combines TRBV6-5 with TRBJ2-7; 8 bases are shared with TRBD2. Germline V CDR1 and CDR2: MNHEY, SVGAGI. The CDR3 is made up of 16 amino acids. Trimming cost V 2 bases and J 3 bases; bases outside gene matches: 9. The CDR3 reads CASSYDSSGSHYEQYF. CDR3 coding DNA: TGTGCCAGCAGTTACGATTCCAGCGGGAGCCACTACGAGCAGTACTTC.

The chain uses TRBV6-6 and TRBJ1-5, with 7 positions matching TRBD1. CDR1 is MNHNY and CDR2 is SVGAGI in the germline V gene (reference sequence). The CDR3 spans 14 residues. The junction had 2 bases not matched to a gene; V was cut back by 2 bases and J by 4 bases. CDR3 residues: CASSYETGNQPQHF. The CDR3 coding sequence is TGTGCCAGCAGTTACGAGACAGGGAATCAGCCCCAGCATTTT.